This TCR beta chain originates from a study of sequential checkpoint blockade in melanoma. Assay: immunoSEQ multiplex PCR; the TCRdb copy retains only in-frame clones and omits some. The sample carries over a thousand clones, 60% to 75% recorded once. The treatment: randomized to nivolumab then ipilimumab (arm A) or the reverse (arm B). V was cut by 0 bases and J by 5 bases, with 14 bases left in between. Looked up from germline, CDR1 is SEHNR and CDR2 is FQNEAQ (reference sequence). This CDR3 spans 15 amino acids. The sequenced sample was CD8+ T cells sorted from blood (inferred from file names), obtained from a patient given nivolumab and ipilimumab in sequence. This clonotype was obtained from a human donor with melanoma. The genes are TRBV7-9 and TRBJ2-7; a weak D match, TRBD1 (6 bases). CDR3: CASSLATDSANEQYF. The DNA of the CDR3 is TGTGCCAGCAGCTTAGCGACGGACAGCGCTAACGAGCAGTACTTC.